The next 26 T cell receptor beta chains were all read from a single sample in a study of T cell responses to AZD1222 COVID-19 vaccine. The table came from immunoSEQ multiplex PCR; TCRdb's copy has only in-frame clones and leaves some out. The sample includes 200,000 or so clones, about 90% of them seen just once. The input for sequencing was peripheral blood, taken on day 0 of AZD1222 vaccination. The receptors were sampled from an adult in good health.

Notes on this clone: This same CDR3 is encoded by further DNA sequences in the sample. The chain is built from TRBV6-6 and TRBJ2-5; D is ambiguous. From germline, CDR1 is MNHNY and CDR2 SVGAGI (reference sequence). The CDR3 sequence is 11 residues long. V was cut by 4 bases and J by 4 bases, with 4 bases left in between. The CDR3 loop reads CASSLGETQYF. The CDR3 DNA sequence: TGTGCCAGCAGTTTGGGAGAGACCCAGTACTTC.

With respect to this clone: This same CDR3 is encoded by further DNA sequences in the sample. The chain couples TRBV2 to TRBJ2-7; TRBD1 matches at 8 bases. Trimming took 5 bases from V and 2 from J; bases not matched to a gene: 5. CDR3 length: 14 amino acids. CDR1 and CDR2 from the germline V gene are SNHLY and FYNNEI. DNA for the CDR3: TGTGCCAGCAGTCGACAGGGGATCACCTACGAGCAGTACTTC. This gives the protein CASSRQGITYEQYF.

J is TRBJ1-4 and V is TRBV19, with a possible D match to TRBD1 (6 bases). There are 13 residues in the CDR3. The ends were cut back, 11 bases at V and 3 bases at J, with 13 bases in the middle. Looked up from germline, CDR1 is LNHDA and CDR2 is SQIVND (reference sequence). CDR3 residues: CAGGGQPNEKLFF. The CDR3 bases are TGTGCCGGGGGTGGACAGCCTAATGAAAAACTGTTTTTT.

The V call is TRBV30, the J call TRBJ2-7, with 7 bases identical to TRBD2. The junction had 1 base not matched to a gene; V was cut back by 2 bases and J by 3 bases. CDR1 and CDR2 (germline): GTSNPN, SVGIG (reference sequence). The CDR3 is 12 amino acids. The DNA for the CDR3 is TGTGCCTGGAGTCGGGGGGTCTACGAGCAGTACTTC. Translated: CAWSRGVYEQYF.

This rearrangement joins TRBV5-8 to TRBJ1-5; possibly TRBD1 for D (5 bases). CDR3 length: 14 amino acids. V lost 4 bases, J lost 1 base, and 9 bases lay in between. The germline V gene encodes CDR1 SGHTS and CDR2 YDEGEE. Here the CDR3 reads CASSRGKSNQPQHF. Here the CDR3 DNA reads TGTGCCAGCAGCAGGGGAAAGAGCAATCAGCCCCAGCATTTT.

Remarks on this clone: Its ends do not fully match the called genes, so a read error is possible. V usage is TRBV6-4 and J usage is TRBJ1-2; the match to TRBD1 covers 7 bases. The CDR3 is 13 amino acids. Germline-derived CDR1 and CDR2 are MRHNA and SNTAGT. The CDR3 DNA follows: TGTGCCAGCAGTTACTCCGGGACAGATGGCTACACCTTC. It translates to CASSYSGTDGYTF.

The J gene is TRBJ1-2, the V gene TRBV28, with 12 bases fitting TRBD1. V gave up 3 bases and J gave up 8 bases; unmatched junction bases: 25. Germline V CDR1 and CDR2: MDHEN, SYDVKM. This CDR3 contains 21 residues. CDR3 DNA sequence: TGTGCCAGCAGTTTCACGTGGGAATGGATGGGACAGGGGGCTACCGGTGGAGGCTACACCTTC. Translation: CASSFTWEWMGQGATGGGYTF.

This clone was observed a single time. The rearrangement links TRBV5-1 to TRBJ2-1; D is perhaps TRBD1 or TRBD2 (5 bases each). Per the germline V gene, CDR1 is SGHRS and CDR2 is YFSETQ. Trimming stripped 0 bases from V and 5 bases from J, with 12 bases between. This CDR3 is 15 amino acids long. CDR3 DNA sequence: TGCGCCAGCAGCTTGGCAGTCGGGGACCACAATGAGCAGTTCTTC. It translates to CASSLAVGDHNEQFF.

The V gene is TRBV2, the J gene TRBJ2-1, with TRBD2 identical over 8 bases. CDR3 length: 13 residues. CDR1 is SNHLY and CDR2 is FYNNEI in the germline V gene. With V trimmed by 8 bases and J by 9 bases, 9 bases remained unmatched. The chain's CDR3 is CASDPGGRGEQFF. The CDR3 DNA follows: TGTGCCAGCGACCCGGGGGGGCGGGGTGAGCAGTTCTTC.

V gene TRBV3-1 (or the pseudogene TRBV3-2) combines with J gene TRBJ2-5; the D is unclear. V was trimmed by 0 bases and J by 6 bases, leaving 11 bases between them. The germline V gene encodes CDR1 LGHDT and CDR2 YNNKEL (reference sequence). This CDR3 is built from 14 residues. This CDR3 reads CASSQEVTTKTQYF. The DNA of the CDR3 is TGTGCCAGCAGCCAAGAGGTAACTACGAAGACCCAGTACTTC.

For this clone: This sample includes further DNA sequences coding for the same CDR3. The J gene is TRBJ2-5, the V gene TRBV6-1; perhaps TRBD2 as D (6 bases). There are 14 residues in the CDR3. From germline, CDR1 is MNHNS and CDR2 SASEGT. Trimming left V 2 bases short and J 4 bases short, with 11 bases between. The CDR3 DNA reads as TGTGCCAGCAGTGAACCCGGGGGAGGAGAGACCCAGTACTTC. It codes for CASSEPGGGETQYF.

The J gene is TRBJ2-3, the V gene TRBV6-5; D possibly matches TRBD1 or TRBD2 (6 bases each). This CDR3 spans 15 amino acids. Germline values: CDR1 MNHEY, CDR2 SVGAGI. Trimming shortened V by 0 bases and J by 7 bases, and 14 bases separated the two germline ends. CDR3 coding DNA: TGTGCCAGCAGTTACTCGATAGGGGGGAGTAATACGCAGTATTTT. Protein: CASSYSIGGSNTQYF.

The chain uses TRBV6-6 and TRBJ2-7, with 11 positions matching TRBD1. V lost 6 bases, J lost 1 base, and 11 bases stayed unmatched. CDR1 and CDR2 (germline): MNHNY, SVGAGI (reference sequence). This CDR3 spans 17 amino acids. CDR3 sequence reads: CASSRSGTGGLSYEQYF. The CDR3 nucleotides read TGTGCCAGCAGCCGATCCGGGACAGGGGGGCTATCCTACGAGCAGTACTTC.

About this clone itself: Other nucleotide sequences from this sample produce the same CDR3. The chain carries TRBV6-1 and TRBJ1-2; D call uncertain. Trimming took 0 bases from V and 3 from J, leaving 8 bases between them. The CDR3 contains 14 residues. Germline assignment: CDR1 MNHNS and CDR2 SASEGT. The CDR3 DNA is TGTGCCAGCAGTGAAGCGACGGCAGACTATGGCTACACCTTC. The encoded protein is CASSEATADYGYTF.

The rearrangement uses TRBV19 and TRBJ1-5; D uncertain. CDR1 and CDR2 from the germline V gene are LNHDA and SQIVND (reference sequence). The ends were cut back, 0 bases at V and 2 bases at J, with 8 bases in the middle. The CDR3 sequence is 15 residues long. The CDR3 here is CASSIDWSGNQPQHF. The CDR3 DNA is TGTGCCAGTAGTATAGATTGGTCGGGCAATCAGCCCCAGCATTTT.

The V call is TRBV4-1, the J call TRBJ1-4; tentative D call: TRBD1 (6 bases). The germline V gene has CDR1 MGHRA and CDR2 YSYEKL. V lost 1 base, J lost 8 bases, and 14 bases lay in between. The CDR3 loop spans 15 amino acids. The CDR3 nucleotides read TGCGCCAGCAGCCAAGGGCAGGGGCCTTGGGAAAAACTGTTTTTT. Residues: CASSQGQGPWEKLFF.

The rearrangement links TRBV19 to TRBJ2-2; a possible D gene is TRBD2 (6 bases). Germline loops: CDR1 LNHDA, CDR2 SQIVND (reference sequence). The CDR3 sequence is 15 residues long. V was cut by 7 bases and J by 4 bases, with 16 bases left in between. The CDR3 DNA sequence: TGTGCCAGTACTAAGCGTCCGGGGGTCACCGGGGAGCTGTTTTTT. As protein: CASTKRPGVTGELFF.

The chain links TRBV7-9 to TRBJ1-1; no firm D call. CDR1 is SEHNR, CDR2 FQNEAQ, per germline (reference sequence). CDR3 size: 11 residues. Trimming cost V 5 bases and J 1 base, with 2 bases left between them. CDR3 nucleotide sequence: TGTGCCAGCAGCCAGAACACTGAAGCTTTCTTT. Residues: CASSQNTEAFF. Drawing the rest from reference TRBV7-9 and TRBJ1-1, the complete variable domain is DTGVSQNPRHKITKRGQNVTFRCDPISEHNRLYWYRQTLGQGPEFLTYFQNEAQLEKSRLLSDRFSAERPKGSFSTLEIQRTEQGDSAMYLCASSQNTEAFFGQGTRLTVV.

The CDR3 is CASSSDRKVLFF. CDR3 bases: TGTGCCAGCAGCTCCGATCGGAAAGTACTGTTTTTT. The genes are TRBV28 and TRBJ1-4, with D unresolved. Trimming left V 6 bases short and J 13 bases short, with 15 bases between. The length of the CDR3 is 12 residues. CDR1 and CDR2 (germline): MDHEN, SYDVKM. Looking up the rest from reference TRBV28 and TRBJ1-4 gives the full variable domain: DVKVTQSSRYLVKRTGEKVFLECVQDMDHENMFWYRQDPGLGLRLIYFSYDVKMKEKGDIPEGYSVSREKKERFSLILESASTNQTSMYLCASSSDRKVLFFGSGTQLSVL.

CDR3 in amino acids: CASSSGTGDYEQYF. For the CDR3, the DNA is TGTGCCAGCAGCTCCGGGACAGGGGACTACGAGCAGTACTTC. The rearrangement uses TRBV7-6 and TRBJ2-7, with TRBD1 matching 10 bases. Germline trimming cut 4 bases from V and 3 bases from J; bases unmatched to any gene: 3. CDR3 length: 14 amino acids. Germline V gene lookup returns CDR1 SGHVS and CDR2 FNYEAQ.

The rearrangement joins TRBV7-2 to TRBJ1-3; D is unclear. V was trimmed by 5 bases and J by 4 bases, leaving 18 bases between them. The CDR3 loop spans 16 amino acids. Germline CDR1 is SGHTA and CDR2 is FQGNSA. CDR3: CASSPALATVGNTIYF. CDR3 in DNA: TGTGCCAGCAGCCCAGCTCTGGCAACAGTGGGAAACACCATATATTTT.

This clone was counted between two and nine times. CDR3 in amino acids: CASSLAERYNEQFF. The DNA of the CDR3 is TGCGCCAGCAGCTTAGCGGAAAGATACAATGAGCAGTTCTTC. This rearrangement joins TRBV5-1 to TRBJ2-1, with TRBD2 as a possible D gene (5 bases). The germline CDR1 and CDR2 sequences are SGHRS and YFSETQ. Trimming pared 2 bases from V and 4 bases from J, leaving 10 bases between. The CDR3 loop spans 14 amino acids.

The CDR3 DNA reads as TGTGCCAGCAGTTACTCGAATTTGGACACCTATGGCTACACCTTC. Encoded protein: CASSYSNLDTYGYTF. V and J are TRBV6-5 and TRBJ1-2; D perhaps matches TRBD1 (5 bases). Trimming took 0 bases from V and 4 from J, leaving 12 bases between them. The CDR3 is 15 residues long. Germline V lookup: CDR1 MNHEY, CDR2 SVGAGI.

V and J are TRBV3-1 (or the pseudogene TRBV3-2) and TRBJ1-3; D call uncertain. CDR3 length: 17 residues. V was shortened by 2 bases and J by 0 bases, with 14 bases between the two germline ends. CDR1 and CDR2 (germline): LGHDT, YNNKEL (reference sequence). CDR3: CASSQLNRLNSGNTIYF. In nucleotides, the CDR3 is TGTGCCAGCAGCCAATTAAACCGCCTGAACTCTGGAAACACCATATATTTT.

V and J are TRBV18 and TRBJ1-5; no firm D call. V gave up 6 bases and J gave up 6 bases, with 15 bases separating them. The CDR3 loop spans 14 amino acids. Germline loops: CDR1 KGHSH, CDR2 LQKENI. The CDR3 loop reads CASSSGRVGQPQHF. The CDR3 DNA reads as TGTGCCAGCTCCTCGGGAAGGGTAGGTCAGCCCCAGCATTTT.

This clone was detected only a few times. The CDR3 is CASSLRLWDEQYF. CDR3 in DNA: TGTGCCAGCAGCTTAAGGCTTTGGGACGAGCAGTACTTC. The rearrangement uses TRBV7-3 and TRBJ2-7; no firm D call. CDR3 length: 13 residues. Trimming cost V 1 base and J 5 bases, with 9 bases left between them. Germline lookup yields CDR1 SGHTA and CDR2 FQGTGA.